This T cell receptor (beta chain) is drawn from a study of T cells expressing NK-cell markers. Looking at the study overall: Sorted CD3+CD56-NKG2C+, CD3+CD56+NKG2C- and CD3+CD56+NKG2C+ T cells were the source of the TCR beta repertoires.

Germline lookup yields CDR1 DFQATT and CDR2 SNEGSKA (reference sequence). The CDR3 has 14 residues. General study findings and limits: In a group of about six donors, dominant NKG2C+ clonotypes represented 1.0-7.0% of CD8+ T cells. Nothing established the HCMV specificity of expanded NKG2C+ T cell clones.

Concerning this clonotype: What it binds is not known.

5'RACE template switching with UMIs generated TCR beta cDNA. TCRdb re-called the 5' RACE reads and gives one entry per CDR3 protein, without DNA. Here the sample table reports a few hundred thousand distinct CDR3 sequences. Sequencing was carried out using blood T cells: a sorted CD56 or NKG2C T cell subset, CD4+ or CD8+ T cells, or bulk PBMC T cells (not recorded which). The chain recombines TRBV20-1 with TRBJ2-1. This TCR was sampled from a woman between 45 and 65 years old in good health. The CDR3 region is CSVLGRAVHNEQFF.